The clone carrying this T cell receptor (beta chain) turned up a few times. What it recognizes is unknown. The CDR3 has 12 amino acids. Trimming pared 6 bases from V and 7 bases from J, leaving 15 bases between. The germline CDR1 and CDR2 sequences are DFQATT and SNEGSKA (reference sequence). Preparing the TCRbeta library involved the use of unique molecular identifiers. TCRdb used MiXCR to reprocess the PCR reads, holding one entry per CDR3 protein. Of fewer than 750,000 distinct CDR3 sequences in the sample, more than 20% were seen once. This sample is drawn from a study of T-cell reconstitution after alpha-beta-depleted transplantation in children. Study-wide results and limits: Newly produced T cells mostly accounted for T-cell counts and diversity one year post-transplant.

The material was PBMCs, mostly from graft donor cells, obtained 360 days after TCRalphabeta/CD19-depleted stem cell transplant. The V gene is TRBV20-1, the J gene TRBJ1-1, with D perhaps matching TRBD1 (5 bases). This clonotype was obtained from a boy younger than two who had a stem cell transplant for acute myeloid leukemia, so the T cells may come from the graft donor. The CDR3 DNA is TGCAGTGCCGATCAGGGAACAAGTGAAGCTTTCTTT. Residues: CSADQGTSEAFF.